Included here is one T cell receptor beta chain sequence, with context. One end of the junction fails to match germline, which may point to a read error. The entry originates in a study of blood T cell repertoires in COVID-19. The overall study: The study drew acute and convalescent COVID-19 samples from the United States, Italy and Spain. T cells, B-cell-depleted T cells, or PBMCs supplied cDNA or gDNA.

Germline values: CDR1 SSHAT, CDR2 FNYEAQ (reference sequence). The CDR3 runs 16 residues. Original processing methods: Amplification of reference gene primers was used by the study to estimate nucleated cell counts. TCRdb keeps only in-frame clones here, not all; method: immunoSEQ multiplex PCR. The DNA was the basis for D and trimming; V, J and clone size are from that table. The repertoire includes 130,000 to 150,000 clones, over 80% of them detected once, and about 3% sits in the top ten. The TCR sequence derives from a woman in her thirties or forties with active or convalescent COVID-19. The genes are TRBV7-7 and TRBJ2-2, with TRBD2 identical over 10 bases. The specimen was peripheral blood. The CDR3 reads CASSPPSGGDTGELFF. CDR3 nucleotide sequence: TGTGCTAGCAGCCCCCCCAGCGGGGGGGACACCGGGGAGCTGTTTTTT.